A single sample gave rise to the 24 T cell receptor beta chains below, sequenced in a study of T cell clusters in autoimmune cytopenias. TRB was amplified from roughly 250 ng of peripheral blood genomic DNA per sample. TRB was amplified by touch-down multiplex PCR, primer pools A and B combined. No DNA is given; TCRdb re-called the multiplex PCR reads and lists each CDR3 protein once. This sample contains some 15,000 distinct CDR3 sequences. The specimen sequenced was peripheral blood. The receptors originated from a human donor with an autoimmune cytopenia or autoimmune hepatitis (not recorded which).

This clonotype ranks as medium-sized in terms of frequency. The chain recombines TRBV7-6 with TRBJ2-1. CDR1 is SGHVS, CDR2 FNYEAQ, per germline. The CDR3 is made up of 14 amino acids. This CDR3 reads CASSLGETSNEQFF.

This clonotype ranks as medium-sized in terms of frequency. The rearrangement uses TRBV19 and TRBJ2-1; TCRdb reports TRBD2, a call that lacks DNA to check it against. The CDR3 consists of 17 residues. Germline V gene data show CDR1 as LNHDA and CDR2 as SQIVND (reference sequence). CDR3: CASSIGARRGGLNEQFF. Full variable domain (missing parts from reference TRBV19 and TRBJ2-1): DGGITQSPKYLFRKEGQNVTLSCEQNLNHDAMYWYRQDPGQGLRLIYYSQIVNDFQKGDIAEGYSVSREKKESFPLTVTSAQKNPTAFYLCASSIGARRGGLNEQFFGPGTRLTVL.

This clonotype counts as medium-sized by frequency. CDR3 residues: CASSRLRAQAGELFF. This chain uses TRBV12-3 or TRBV12-4 with TRBJ2-2; TCRdb gives TRBD2 as the D gene, but with no DNA this cannot be confirmed. CDR3 size: 15 residues.

The chain recombines TRBV6-5 with TRBJ1-1. Germline V lookup: CDR1 MNHEY, CDR2 SVGAGI. CDR3 size: 14 residues. CDR3 loop: CASRLLIMESEAFF.

This clonotype is called medium-sized based on its frequency. The chain combines TRBV5-6 with TRBJ2-7; TCRdb designates TRBD1, a call that cannot be tested without DNA. This CDR3 has 14 residues. CDR1 SGHDT and CDR2 YYEEEE come from the germline V gene. The CDR3 protein is CASSRDRGPYEQYF.

The chain recombines TRBV19 with TRBJ2-6; there is no DNA to check the TCRdb D call of TRBD1. The germline V gene has CDR1 LNHDA and CDR2 SQIVND (reference sequence). The CDR3 runs to 20 residues. The CDR3 spells CASSIWGRTASPSGANVLTF. Full variable domain (missing parts from reference TRBV19 and TRBJ2-6): DGGITQSPKYLFRKEGQNVTLSCEQNLNHDAMYWYRQDPGQGLRLIYYSQIVNDFQKGDIAEGYSVSREKKESFPLTVTSAQKNPTAFYLCASSIWGRTASPSGANVLTFGAGSRLTVL.

The chain uses TRBV6-5 and TRBJ1-1; TCRdb names TRBD1, which stays unverified in the absence of DNA. The CDR3 covers 14 residues. Germline V gene lookup returns CDR1 MNHEY and CDR2 SVGAGI. CDR3 loop: CASSYSDRGVEAFF.

V and J are TRBV5-6 and TRBJ1-1; TCRdb outputs TRBD1, but without DNA this stays unchecked. CDR3 length equals 14 residues. Germline assignment: CDR1 SGHDT and CDR2 YYEEEE. CDR3 in amino acids: CASSLQGAATEAFF.

The V and J genes are TRBV6-6 and TRBJ1-1; TCRdb's D gene call, TRBD1, goes unchecked for lack of DNA. From germline, CDR1 is MNHNY and CDR2 SVGAGI (reference sequence). The CDR3 sequence is 13 residues long. CDR3 loop: CASSLPSNTEAFF.

The CDR3 sequence is CATSRGGGHSNQPQHF. The chain recombines TRBV15 with TRBJ1-5. The CDR3 contains 16 residues. The V gene's germline CDR1 is LNHNV and CDR2 YYDKDF (reference sequence).

The chain recombines TRBV5-1 with TRBJ2-2; the TCRdb D gene call, TRBD1, has no DNA to confirm it. Germline V gives CDR1 SGHRS, CDR2 YFSETQ. The CDR3 is 16 amino acids. The CDR3 protein is CASRSTGTGEAGELFF.

The V and J genes are TRBV18 and TRBJ2-1. CDR1 is KGHSH and CDR2 is LQKENI in the germline V gene. This CDR3 comprises 11 residues. The CDR3 loop reads CASSPDKGQFF.

The chain has TRBV6-5 and TRBJ2-3; the D call from TCRdb, TRBD1, cannot be confirmed without DNA. Germline values: CDR1 MNHEY, CDR2 SVGAGI. The CDR3 loop spans 14 amino acids. This CDR3 reads CASSPDFTTDTQYF.

By frequency, this clonotype registers medium-sized. This chain links TRBV29-1 with TRBJ2-3; TCRdb lists TRBD1, though no DNA is available to test this call. The CDR3 extends over 12 amino acids. Germline V gives CDR1 SQVTM, CDR2 ANQGSEA. The CDR3 sequence is CSVYRDTDTQYF.

The chain employs TRBV19 and TRBJ1-1; TCRdb proposes TRBD1, but this gene call is untestable without DNA. Germline values: CDR1 LNHDA, CDR2 SQIVND (reference sequence). The CDR3 has 13 amino acids. The CDR3 spells CASSPRGGDEAFF.

The chain is built from TRBV12-3 or TRBV12-4 and TRBJ2-2; TCRdb returns TRBD2, unconfirmable since there is no DNA. The CDR3 sequence is 15 residues long. The CDR3 is CASRSGLALTGELFF.

The V gene is TRBV29-1, the J gene TRBJ1-1; TCRdb gives TRBD1 as the D gene, but with no DNA this cannot be confirmed. The CDR3 is 12 amino acids. The V gene's germline CDR1 is SQVTM and CDR2 ANQGSEA. CDR3 residues: CSVGQGDTEAFF.

The rearrangement joins TRBV6-1 to TRBJ2-7; lacking DNA, the TRBD2 call made by TCRdb goes unchecked. This CDR3 spans 14 amino acids. Germline V gene lookup returns CDR1 MNHNS and CDR2 SASEGT. CDR3 in amino acids: CASSEASGPYEQYF.

By frequency, this clonotype registers medium-sized. V usage is TRBV27 and J usage is TRBJ2-7; the D gene TCRdb calls, TRBD1, cannot be checked with no DNA. The germline V gene encodes CDR1 MNHEY and CDR2 SMNVEV (reference sequence). The CDR3 consists of 14 residues. The CDR3 sequence is CASSFQPGPYEQYF.

The chain uses TRBV7-9 and TRBJ2-1; TCRdb reports TRBD2, a call that lacks DNA to check it against. CDR3 size: 15 residues. Germline CDR1 and CDR2: SEHNR and FQNEAQ (reference sequence). The CDR3 here is CASSPRGGFYNEQFF.

The chain joins TRBV19 to TRBJ2-1; as DNA is missing, the TRBD2 call by TCRdb cannot be tested. The germline CDR1 and CDR2 sequences are LNHDA and SQIVND (reference sequence). The CDR3 runs to 18 residues. The CDR3 reads CASSIDRALAGAYNEQFF.

The rearrangement links TRBV6-5 to TRBJ2-7; the TRBD1 assignment by TCRdb is unverifiable without DNA. The CDR3 spans 15 residues. Germline CDR1 is MNHEY and CDR2 is SVGAGI. The CDR3 reads CASSYSSGRDYEQYF.

According to its frequency, this clonotype is medium-sized. The chain carries TRBV30 and TRBJ2-3; TCRdb reports TRBD1, a call that lacks DNA to check it against. Looked up from germline, CDR1 is GTSNPN and CDR2 is SVGIG (reference sequence). The CDR3 runs 14 residues. CDR3 region: CAWPPRDGTDTQYF.

This chain links TRBV29-1 with TRBJ1-2; TCRdb designates TRBD1, a call that cannot be tested without DNA. Germline assignment: CDR1 SQVTM and CDR2 ANQGSEA. There are 13 residues in the CDR3. Here the CDR3 reads CSFGTGRNYGYTF.